These 28 T cell receptor beta chains came from one sample sequenced in a study of PD-L1 blockade in urothelial cancer. Time point of the sample: pretreatment peripheral blood. Measured with immunoSEQ multiplex PCR; TCRdb has only the in-frame clones, and not every one. Here the sample spans 55,000 to 75,000 clones, over 75% being singletons. The sample in question was PBMCs, obtained around atezolizumab (anti-PD-L1) treatment. The receptors were gathered from a man aged 70-80 years with urothelial cancer.

The sample holds a few counts of this clone. CDR3 loop: CASSHIELVNEQFF. The CDR3 nucleotides read TGTGCCAGCAGCCACATAGAACTAGTTAATGAGCAGTTCTTC. V gene TRBV14 combines with J gene TRBJ2-1; the D gene is possibly TRBD2 (5 bases). The V and J ends lost 3 bases and 7 bases respectively, with 13 bases between them. Germline V lookup: CDR1 SGHDN, CDR2 FVKESK. This CDR3 is 14 amino acids long.

The CDR3 loop is CASSQRRAYEQFF. CDR3 in DNA: TGCGCCAGCAGCCAAAGGAGGGCATATGAGCAGTTCTTC. J is TRBJ2-1 and V is TRBV4-3, with D maybe TRBD2 (6 bases). V was cut by 2 bases and J by 8 bases, with 10 bases left in between. This CDR3 has 13 residues. Germline V lookup: CDR1 LGHNA, CDR2 YSLEER.

This clone came up a few times. The chain employs TRBV15 and TRBJ2-1, with TRBD2 matching 9 bases. Per germline, CDR1 LNHNV and CDR2 YYDKDF (reference sequence). The CDR3 covers 16 residues. J lost 10 bases, V lost 6 bases, and 16 bases had no gene match. The DNA for the CDR3 is TGTGCCACCAGTTCCTACTTTAGCGGGAGAGAAGGAGAGCAGTTCTTC. Encoded protein: CATSSYFSGREGEQFF.

This clone has just a few counts. V usage is TRBV19 and J usage is TRBJ1-1; 7 nucleotides line up with TRBD1. The trim removed 3 bases at V and 6 bases at J, leaving 1 base unmatched. From germline, CDR1 is LNHDA and CDR2 SQIVND (reference sequence). This CDR3 contains 12 residues. The CDR3 bases are TGTGCCAGTAGTATGCAGGGGGCTGAAGCTTTCTTT. It encodes CASSMQGAEAFF.

The J gene is TRBJ2-1, the V gene TRBV15; TRBD2 agrees at 9 bases. Trimming at V came to 4 bases and at J to 6 bases, leaving 4 bases not matched to a gene. This CDR3 is built from 14 residues. Germline values: CDR1 LNHNV, CDR2 YYDKDF (reference sequence). As DNA, the CDR3 is TGTGCCACCAGCATGACTAGCGGCCTCAATGAGCAGTTCTTC. This encodes CATSMTSGLNEQFF.

The chain couples TRBV18 to TRBJ2-3, with TRBD1 identical over 7 bases. The germline V gene has CDR1 KGHSH and CDR2 LQKENI. CDR3 length equals 16 residues. Trimming took 6 bases from V and 4 from J; bases not matched to a gene: 13. CDR3 nucleotides: TGTGCCAGCTCGACCGGGACAGCTCAACACGCAGATACGCAGTATTTT. It encodes CASSTGTAQHADTQYF.

This chain joins TRBV5-1 and TRBJ1-1; tentative D call: TRBD1 (6 bases). The CDR3 sequence is 16 residues long. Trimming took off 2 bases at V and 5 bases at J, with 19 bases between the two ends. Germline CDR1 is SGHRS and CDR2 is YFSETQ. The CDR3 is CASSFLSSQGRTEAFF. Written as DNA, the CDR3 is TGCGCCAGCAGCTTTCTCTCCTCCCAGGGGCGGACTGAAGCTTTCTTT.

The chain carries TRBV6-5 and TRBJ1-1; D gene uncertain. V lost 8 bases and J lost 1, with 5 bases in between. Germline CDR1 is MNHEY and CDR2 is SVGAGI. This CDR3 region has 11 residues. The CDR3 reads CASHSNTEAFF. CDR3 nucleotides: TGTGCCAGCCACTCGAACACTGAAGCTTTCTTT.

V and J are TRBV19 and TRBJ1-1; D gene ambiguous. This CDR3 comprises 14 residues. The V gene's germline CDR1 is LNHDA and CDR2 SQIVND (reference sequence). Trimming took 3 bases from V and 0 from J, leaving 8 bases between them. The CDR3 spells CASSIWQMNTEAFF. CDR3 nucleotides: TGTGCCAGTAGTATTTGGCAGATGAACACTGAAGCTTTCTTT.

The rearrangement uses TRBV23-1 and TRBJ2-7; 9 bases are shared with TRBD2. TRBV23-1 is assigned to the ORF class and has an uncertain function. The CDR3 is made up of 16 amino acids. V was pared by 1 base and J by 7 bases, with 11 bases of the junction left unmatched. This CDR3 reads CASSQYPGLASWEQYF. DNA of the CDR3: TGCGCCAGCAGTCAATACCCGGGACTAGCTTCTTGGGAGCAGTACTTC.

The chain uses TRBV7-9 and TRBJ2-3; no reliable D call. The ends were cut back, 2 bases at V and 5 bases at J, with 5 bases in the middle. The CDR3 totals 12 residues. Germline CDR1 SEHNR, CDR2 FQNEAQ (reference sequence). In DNA form, the CDR3 reads TGTGCCAGCAGCTTATACGGAGATACGCAGTATTTT. It specifies CASSLYGDTQYF. Full variable domain (rest looked up from reference TRBV7-9 and TRBJ2-3): DTGVSQNPRHKITKRGQNVTFRCDPISEHNRLYWYRQTLGQGPEFLTYFQNEAQLEKSRLLSDRFSAERPKGSFSTLEIQRTEQGDSAMYLCASSLYGDTQYFGPGTRLTVL.

The chain has TRBV6-4 and TRBJ2-1; the match to TRBD2 covers 10 bases. Germline CDR1 and CDR2: MRHNA and SNTAGT. This CDR3 contains 15 residues. V trimming: 2 bases; J trimming: 8 bases; junction bases outside the gene matches: 6. The CDR3 sequence: CASSDKASGSDEQFF. DNA for the CDR3: TGTGCCAGCAGTGACAAGGCTAGCGGGAGCGATGAGCAGTTCTTC.

This chain connects TRBV19 to TRBJ2-2; 10 bases match TRBD1. This CDR3 has 16 residues. From germline, CDR1 is LNHDA and CDR2 SQIVND (reference sequence). V was clipped by 6 bases and J by 3 bases; unmatched bases: 7. In DNA, the CDR3 is TGTGCCAGTAGACCCGAGACAGGGGGCTACACCGGGGAGCTGTTTTTT. This sequence encodes CASRPETGGYTGELFF. Looking up the rest from reference TRBV19 and TRBJ2-2 gives the full variable domain: DGGITQSPKYLFRKEGQNVTLSCEQNLNHDAMYWYRQDPGQGLRLIYYSQIVNDFQKGDIAEGYSVSREKKESFPLTVTSAQKNPTAFYLCASRPETGGYTGELFFGEGSRLTVL.

This chain links TRBV6-6 with TRBJ1-4, with 8 bases matching TRBD1. This CDR3 is built from 14 residues. The V gene's germline CDR1 is MNHNY and CDR2 SVGAGI (reference sequence). V shed 3 bases, J shed 6 bases, and the junction held 3 bases outside the gene matches. This CDR3 reads CASSYVTGDEKLFF. DNA of the CDR3: TGTGCCAGCAGTTATGTGACAGGGGATGAAAAACTGTTTTTT.

The rearrangement links TRBV6-1 to TRBJ2-1; D remains unclear. V was shortened by 2 bases and J by 0 bases, with 5 bases between the two germline ends. The CDR3 spans 14 residues. In germline, CDR1 is MNHNS, CDR2 SASEGT. CDR3 amino acids: CASSEWSSYNEQFF. The DNA for the CDR3 is TGTGCCAGCAGTGAATGGAGCTCCTACAATGAGCAGTTCTTC.

CDR3 sequence (DNA): TGTGCCAGCAGTAAGGGACTAGCGGGAGCGGCGTACAATGAGCAGTTCTTC. This gives the protein CASSKGLAGAAYNEQFF. This chain joins TRBV27 and TRBJ2-1, with 14 positions matching TRBD2. Germline V gives CDR1 MNHEY, CDR2 SMNVEV (reference sequence). The trim removed 5 bases at V and 4 bases at J, leaving 7 bases unmatched. The CDR3 loop spans 17 amino acids.

This clone was seen a single time. V is TRBV30 and J is TRBJ2-7; 13 bases match TRBD2. CDR1 and CDR2 from the germline V gene are GTSNPN and SVGIG (reference sequence). The CDR3 spans 19 residues. Trimming at V came to 3 bases and at J to 6 bases, leaving 20 bases not matched to a gene. The CDR3 protein is CAWSDTTWTSGSLAFEQYF. CDR3 coding DNA: TGTGCCTGGAGCGATACCACGTGGACTAGCGGGAGTCTCGCCTTCGAGCAGTACTTC.

This chain uses TRBV19 with TRBJ2-1, with D perhaps TRBD2 (5 bases). Germline CDR1 LNHDA, CDR2 SQIVND (reference sequence). The CDR3 length is 14 residues. V lost 7 bases to trimming and J lost 9 bases, with 19 bases between them. The CDR3 sequence: CASKERTASGEQFF. CDR3 in DNA: TGTGCCAGTAAAGAGCGGACCGCTTCTGGTGAGCAGTTCTTC.

The J gene is TRBJ1-3, the V gene TRBV28; tentatively, D is TRBD1 (5 bases). V lost 4 bases, J lost 5 bases, and 15 bases lay in between. The V gene's germline CDR1 is MDHEN and CDR2 SYDVKM. The CDR3 extends over 15 amino acids. CDR3 DNA: TGTGCCAGCAGTTCTCCGGGTGGGGGGAGAAACACCATATATTTT. The encoded protein is CASSSPGGGRNTIYF.

In this sample, this clone turned up once. V is TRBV7-2 and J is TRBJ2-3; no clear D gene. The CDR3 is made up of 17 amino acids. Germline values: CDR1 SGHTA, CDR2 FQGNSA. V lost 5 bases to trimming and J lost 4 bases, with 22 bases between them. The CDR3 loop is CASSLNGGSYSADTQYF. Written as DNA, the CDR3 is TGTGCCAGCAGCCTAAACGGCGGCTCCTATAGTGCAGATACGCAGTATTTT.

This clone appeared many times. The V call is TRBV11-1, the J call TRBJ2-1, with 13 bases lining up with TRBD2. The CDR3 is 16 amino acids. Germline CDR1 SGHAT, CDR2 FQDESV (reference sequence). The V and J ends lost 4 bases and 4 bases, in that order; junction bases with no gene match: 4. The CDR3 nucleotides are TGTGCCAGCAGCTCTTGGACTAGCGGGAGTTACAATGAGCAGTTCTTC. The encoded protein is CASSSWTSGSYNEQFF.

This clone has only one observation. The V call is TRBV2, the J call TRBJ1-5; no firm D call. The V gene lost 5 bases and the J gene lost 3 bases, with 11 bases spanning the gap. The CDR3 is made up of 14 amino acids. In germline, CDR1 is SNHLY, CDR2 FYNNEI. The CDR3 nucleotides are TGTGCCAGCAGTCTGGAGGGCGCCAATCAGCCCCAGCATTTT. Translating gives CASSLEGANQPQHF.

The chain couples TRBV15 to TRBJ2-2; D unclear. This CDR3 is 15 amino acids long. The germline gives CDR1 LNHNV, CDR2 YYDKDF (reference sequence). Deletions cut 0 bases from V and 2 bases from J, with 7 bases between. The CDR3 coding sequence is TGTGCCACCAGCAGAGATAGATTAAACACCGGGGAGCTGTTTTTT. This encodes CATSRDRLNTGELFF. Full variable domain (missing parts from reference TRBV15 and TRBJ2-2): DAMVIQNPRYQVTQFGKPVTLSCSQTLNHNVMYWYQQKSSQAPKLLFHYYDKDFNNEADTPDNFQSRRPNTSFCFLDIRSPGLGDTAMYLCATSRDRLNTGELFFGEGSRLTVL.

This clone was picked up one time. This chain joins TRBV7-6 and TRBJ1-4, with D tentatively TRBD1 (6 bases). This CDR3 spans 15 amino acids. Trimming removed 1 base at V and 2 bases at J, with 8 bases between. Per the germline V gene, CDR1 is SGHVS and CDR2 is FNYEAQ. The DNA of the CDR3 is TGTGCCAGCAGCTTAGAAGGACAGACTAATGAAAAACTGTTTTTT. Amino acid sequence: CASSLEGQTNEKLFF. The full variable domain, with the rest looked up from reference TRBV7-6 and TRBJ1-4, is GAGVSQSPRYKVTKRGQDVALRCDPISGHVSLYWYRQALGQGPEFLTYFNYEAQQDKSGLPNDRFSAERPEGSISTLTIQRTEQRDSAMYRCASSLEGQTNEKLFFGSGTQLSVL.

This rearrangement joins TRBV5-4 to TRBJ2-7; perhaps TRBD1 as D (5 bases). Germline V gives CDR1 SGHNT, CDR2 YYREEE (reference sequence). The CDR3 loop spans 12 amino acids. V lost 1 base, J lost 4 bases, and 6 bases lay in between. DNA for the CDR3: TGTGCCAGCAGCTTGAGGGGTTACGAGCAGTACTTC. Translating gives CASSLRGYEQYF.

The rearrangement links TRBV28 to TRBJ1-1; 9 positions agree with TRBD1. The V and J ends lost 7 bases and 1 base, in that order; junction bases with no gene match: 4. CDR1 and CDR2 from the germline V gene are MDHEN and SYDVKM. The CDR3 length is 14 residues. In DNA form, the CDR3 reads TGTGCCAGCAAGGGACAGGGAAAGAACACTGAAGCTTTCTTT. Encoded protein: CASKGQGKNTEAFF.

The chain combines TRBV21-1 with TRBJ2-7; the table's D call, TRBD2, was not checked against the DNA. TRBV21-1 is annotated as a pseudogene. This CDR3 spans 18 amino acids. This CDR3 is CASSPGDSGRAFSYEQYF. CDR3 coding DNA: TGTGCCAGCAGCCCTGGGGATAGCGGGAGGGCCTTCTCCTACGAGCAGTACTTC.

Of note for this clone: A junction boundary mismatches the germline segment, possibly from a read error. J is TRBJ2-2 and V is TRBV4-2; D is perhaps TRBD2 (6 bases). CDR1 is LGHNA and CDR2 is YNFKEQ in the germline V gene. The length of the CDR3 is 12 residues. CDR3: CASSQDGGELLF. The CDR3 coding sequence is TGTGCCAGCAGCCAAGATGGCGGGGAGCTGCTTTTT.